What follows is one T cell receptor (beta chain) and its context. Its antigen is as yet unknown. Amplification used 60 Vbeta primers and 13 Jbeta primers. Here immunoSEQ multiplex PCR was the method, and the copy in TCRdb shows in-frame clones only, minus some. The top ten hold around 2% of the sample, which has 150,000 to 200,000 clones, 80% to 85% seen once. This sample stems from a study of cytomegalovirus exposure and HLA in healthy donors. Study-level results: Indistinguishable V segments, including TRBV6-2 and TRBV6-3, were excluded.

The CDR3 loop spans 18 amino acids. Germline assignment: CDR1 MNHEY and CDR2 SMNVEV (reference sequence). Trimming took off 1 base at V and 0 bases at J, with 16 bases between the two ends. Participants comprised healthy donors of bone marrow. This sequence joins TRBV27 and TRBJ1-5, with D maybe TRBD1 (6 bases). This TCR was recovered from a woman aged 18-29 years in good health and CMV-seropositive. The sample comprised PBMCs. The CDR3 sequence is CASSLFGVADSSNQPQHF. In DNA, the CDR3 is TGTGCCAGCAGTTTATTTGGGGTGGCGGACAGTAGCAATCAGCCCCAGCATTTT.